This TCR beta chain stems from a study of early T cells in non-severe SARS-CoV-2 infection. This clonotype has just a few counts. CDR3 size: 15 residues. After removal of 5 bases from V and 4 bases from J, the junction contained 7 bases not matched to a gene. Using its own MiXCR run on the 5' RACE reads, TCRdb lists one record per CDR3 protein. Of approximately 76,000 distinct CDR3 sequences detected, around 15% appear once; the ten largest clones hold 3% to 3.5%. The chain joins TRBV12-3 or TRBV12-4 to TRBJ1-1; 10 nucleotides agree with TRBD1. This clonotype originated in an adult who was a healthcare worker with PCR-confirmed SARS-CoV-2 infection or an uninfected control (not recorded which). Sequenced sample: whole blood. This CDR3 reads CASSPWTGGPTEAFF. The CDR3 nucleotides read TGTGCCAGCAGTCCTTGGACAGGGGGGCCCACTGAAGCTTTCTTT.